Included here is one T cell receptor beta chain sequence, with context. The antigen is not known. This sample was taken from a study of post-analysis software for immune sequencing data. Regarding the study as a whole: When patients were compared with controls, 5 or 6 TRBV segments were more frequent, TRBV5-6, TRBV5-1 and TRBV20-1 among them.

Germline V gene data show CDR1 as MNHEY and CDR2 as SVGAGI. Trimming took off 2 bases at V and 6 bases at J, with 14 bases between the two ends. There are 16 residues in the CDR3. Incorporated into the TCR beta cDNA libraries were unique molecular identifiers, which served to reduce PCR and sequencing biases. Each sample of roughly 0.9 to 11 million input T cells yielded 500,000 or so cDNA molecules, so each molecule approximated one T cell. Each CDR3 protein gets one entry after TCRdb re-called the PCR reads with MiXCR. The profile shows fewer than 550,000 distinct CDR3 sequences, approximately 31% of them singletons.

The sample was blood. This rearrangement joins TRBV6-5 to TRBJ1-6; D is undetermined. This TCR came from a girl between 2 and 17 years old with multiple sclerosis. The CDR3 loop is CASSYGSEYFNSPLHF. CDR3 DNA sequence: TGTGCCAGCAGTTACGGGTCGGAGTACTTTAATTCACCCCTCCACTTT.